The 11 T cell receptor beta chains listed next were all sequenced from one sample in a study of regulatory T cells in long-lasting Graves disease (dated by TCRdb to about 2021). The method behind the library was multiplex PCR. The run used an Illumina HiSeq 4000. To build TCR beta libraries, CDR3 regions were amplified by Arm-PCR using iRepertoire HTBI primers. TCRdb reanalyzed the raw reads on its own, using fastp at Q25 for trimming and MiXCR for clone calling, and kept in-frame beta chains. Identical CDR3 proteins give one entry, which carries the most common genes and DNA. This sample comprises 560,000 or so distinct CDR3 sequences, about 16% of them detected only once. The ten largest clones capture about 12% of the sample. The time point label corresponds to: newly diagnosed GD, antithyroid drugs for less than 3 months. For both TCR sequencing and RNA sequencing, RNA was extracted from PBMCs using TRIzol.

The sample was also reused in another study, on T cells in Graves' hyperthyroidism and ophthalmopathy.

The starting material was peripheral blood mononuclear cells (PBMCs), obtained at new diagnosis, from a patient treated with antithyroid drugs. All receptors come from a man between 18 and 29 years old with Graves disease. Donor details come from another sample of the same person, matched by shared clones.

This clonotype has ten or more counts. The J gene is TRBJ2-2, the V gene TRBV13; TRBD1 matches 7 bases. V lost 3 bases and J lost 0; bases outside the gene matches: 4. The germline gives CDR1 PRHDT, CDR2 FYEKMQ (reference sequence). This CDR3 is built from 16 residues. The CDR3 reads CASSFHRGSNTGELFF. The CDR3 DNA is TGTGCCAGCAGCTTCCACAGGGGTTCGAACACCGGGGAGCTGTTTTTT.

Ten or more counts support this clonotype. The CDR3 region is CASSSLAADTQYF. The CDR3, as DNA: TGTGCCAGCAGCTCGCTAGCGGCAGATACGCAGTATTTT. The V and J genes are TRBV3-1 and TRBJ2-3; TRBD2 matches 7 bases. V lost 5 bases and J lost 4; bases outside the gene matches: 3. CDR1 and CDR2 from the germline V gene are LGHDT and YNNKEL (reference sequence). This CDR3 contains 13 residues.

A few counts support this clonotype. The CDR3 DNA sequence: TGTGCCAGCAGCGTACCCCCGGGAGAGGGGGCAGATACGCAGTATTTT. It encodes CASSVPPGEGADTQYF. The J gene is TRBJ2-3, the V gene TRBV9, with D possibly being TRBD1 or TRBD2 (6 bases each). Per the germline V gene, CDR1 is SGDLS and CDR2 is YYNGEE. Trimming removed 1 base from V and 4 bases from J, with 16 bases in between. This CDR3 has 16 amino acids.

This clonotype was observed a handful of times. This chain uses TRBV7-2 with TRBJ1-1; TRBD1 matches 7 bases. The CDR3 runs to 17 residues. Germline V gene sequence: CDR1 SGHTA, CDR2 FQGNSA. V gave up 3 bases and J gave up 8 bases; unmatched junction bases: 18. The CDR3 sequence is CASSFPPGQRLPLEAFF. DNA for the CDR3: TGTGCCAGCAGCTTTCCACCGGGACAGAGACTTCCCTTAGAAGCTTTCTTT. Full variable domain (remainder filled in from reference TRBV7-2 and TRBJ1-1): GAGVSQSPSNKVTEKGKDVELRCDPISGHTALYWYRQSLGQGLEFLIYFQGNSAPDKSGLPSDRFSAERTGGSVSTLTIQRTQQEDSAVYLCASSFPPGQRLPLEAFFGQGTRLTVV.

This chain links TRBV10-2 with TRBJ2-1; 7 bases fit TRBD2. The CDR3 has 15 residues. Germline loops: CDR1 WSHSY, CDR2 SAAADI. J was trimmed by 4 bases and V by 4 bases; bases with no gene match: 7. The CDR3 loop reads CASSVGGSWYNEQFF. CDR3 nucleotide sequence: TGCGCCAGCAGTGTGGGCGGGAGTTGGTACAATGAGCAGTTCTTC.

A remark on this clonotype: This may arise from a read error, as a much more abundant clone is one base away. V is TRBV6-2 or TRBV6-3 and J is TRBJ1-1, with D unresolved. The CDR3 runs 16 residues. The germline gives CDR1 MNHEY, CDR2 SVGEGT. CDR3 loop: CASSYFRMVGGTEALF. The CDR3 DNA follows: TGTGCCAGCAGTTACTTCCGGATGGTTGGTGGTACTGAAGCTCTCTTT.

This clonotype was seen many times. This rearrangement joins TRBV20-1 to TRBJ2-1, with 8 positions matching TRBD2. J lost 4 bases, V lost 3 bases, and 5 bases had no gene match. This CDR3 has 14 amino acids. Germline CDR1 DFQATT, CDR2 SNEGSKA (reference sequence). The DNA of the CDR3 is TGCAGTGCTAGCCCAGCGGGAGAATACAATGAGCAGTTCTTC. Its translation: CSASPAGEYNEQFF.

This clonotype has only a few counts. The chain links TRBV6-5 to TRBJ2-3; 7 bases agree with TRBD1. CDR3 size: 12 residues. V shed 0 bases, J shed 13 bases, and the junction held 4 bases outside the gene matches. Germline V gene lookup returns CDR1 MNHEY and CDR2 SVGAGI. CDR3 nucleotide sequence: TGTGCCAGCAGTTACTCGACAGGGCTGGAGTATTTT. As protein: CASSYSTGLEYF.

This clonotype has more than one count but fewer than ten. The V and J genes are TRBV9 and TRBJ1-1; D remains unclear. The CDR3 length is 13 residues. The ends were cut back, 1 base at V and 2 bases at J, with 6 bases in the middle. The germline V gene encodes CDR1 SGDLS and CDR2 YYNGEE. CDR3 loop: CASSVKLNTEAFF. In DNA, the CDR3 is TGTGCCAGCAGCGTAAAGCTTAACACTGAAGCTTTCTTT.

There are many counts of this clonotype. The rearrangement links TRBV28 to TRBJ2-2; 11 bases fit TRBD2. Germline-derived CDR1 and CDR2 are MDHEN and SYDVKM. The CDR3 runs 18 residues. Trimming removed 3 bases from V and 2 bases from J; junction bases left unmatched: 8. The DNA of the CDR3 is TGTGCCAGCAGTTTTCATTGGACTAGCGGGCCTAACACCGGGGAGCTGTTTTTT. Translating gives CASSFHWTSGPNTGELFF. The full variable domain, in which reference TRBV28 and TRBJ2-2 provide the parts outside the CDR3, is DVKVTQSSRYLVKRTGEKVFLECVQDMDHENMFWYRQDPGLGLRLIYFSYDVKMKEKGDIPEGYSVSREKKERFSLILESASTNQTSMYLCASSFHWTSGPNTGELFFGEGSRLTVL.

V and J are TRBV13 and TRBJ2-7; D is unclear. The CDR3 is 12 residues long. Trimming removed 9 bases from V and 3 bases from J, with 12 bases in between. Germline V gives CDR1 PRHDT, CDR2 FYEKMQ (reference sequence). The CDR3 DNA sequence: TGTGCCAGTACTCGTAGTGGCTACGAGCAGTACTTC. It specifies CASTRSGYEQYF.